The clone carrying this T cell receptor beta chain came up many times. The antigen remains unidentified. This sample was taken from a study of T cells after yellow fever vaccination. Across the study: In the case of low-cell-number fractions, SMART-Seq v4 Ultra Low Input was used for preparation. Study results and caveats: The booster response re-showed most primary clones: approximately 95% CD4, approximately 90% CD8. Sorted repertoires could include abundant contaminating clonotypes from bulk cells.

V dropped 7 bases and J dropped 4 bases, with 19 bases sitting between them. The CDR3 contains 16 residues. CDR1 SEHNR and CDR2 FQNEAQ come from the germline V gene (reference sequence). TCRdb re-analysed the 5' RACE reads in MiXCR, keeping a single row per CDR3 protein. The sample includes fewer than 450,000 distinct CDR3 sequences, almost 4% of them seen just once. The chain combines TRBV7-9 with TRBJ2-2; maybe TRBD1 (5 bases). The starting material was PBMCs, obtained 5 days after the yellow fever booster vaccination. This receptor was obtained from a young man who received the YFV17D yellow fever vaccine. This chain's CDR3 is CASTFGPAQGTGELFF. The CDR3 DNA sequence: TGTGCCAGCACCTTCGGGCCGGCCCAGGGCACCGGGGAGCTGTTTTTT.